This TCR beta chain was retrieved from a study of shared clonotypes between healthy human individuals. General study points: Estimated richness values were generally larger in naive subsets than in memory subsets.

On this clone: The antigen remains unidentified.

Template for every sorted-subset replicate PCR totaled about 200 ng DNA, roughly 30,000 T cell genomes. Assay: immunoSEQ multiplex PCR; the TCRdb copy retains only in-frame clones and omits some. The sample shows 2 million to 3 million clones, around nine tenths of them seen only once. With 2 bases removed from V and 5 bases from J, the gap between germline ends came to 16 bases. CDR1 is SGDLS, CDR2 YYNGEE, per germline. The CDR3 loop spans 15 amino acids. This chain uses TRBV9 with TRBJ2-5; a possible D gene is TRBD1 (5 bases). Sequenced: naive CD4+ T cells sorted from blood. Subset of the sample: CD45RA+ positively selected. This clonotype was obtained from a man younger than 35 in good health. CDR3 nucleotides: TGTGCCAGCAGCGTGGGCCCACTACCAGGGGAGACCCAGTACTTC. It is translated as CASSVGPLPGETQYF.